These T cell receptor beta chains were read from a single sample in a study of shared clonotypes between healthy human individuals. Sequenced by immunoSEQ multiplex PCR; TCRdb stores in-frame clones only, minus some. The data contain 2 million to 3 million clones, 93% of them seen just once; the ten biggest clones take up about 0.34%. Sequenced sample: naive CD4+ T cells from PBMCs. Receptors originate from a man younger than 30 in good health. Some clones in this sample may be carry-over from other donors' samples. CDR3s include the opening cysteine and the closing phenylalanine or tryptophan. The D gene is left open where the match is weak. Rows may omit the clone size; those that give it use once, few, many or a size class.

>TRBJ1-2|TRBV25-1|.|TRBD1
TGTGCCAGCAGTGAATTAACAGGGGCGAGCTATGGCTACACCTTC
CASSELTGASYGYTF
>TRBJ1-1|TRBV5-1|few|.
TGCGCCAGCAGCCCGGGCCTTTGGACCACTGAAGCTTTCTTT
CASSPGLWTTEAFF
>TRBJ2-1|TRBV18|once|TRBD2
TGTGCCAGCTCACCGACTAGCGGGGACTACAATGAGCAGTTCTTC
CASSPTSGDYNEQFF
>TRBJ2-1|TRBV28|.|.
TGTGCCAGCACCCCTCTAGGGGGCGGGACCTTTACCAATGAGCAGTTCTTC
CASTPLGGGTFTNEQFF
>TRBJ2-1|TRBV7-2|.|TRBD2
TGTGCCAGCAGCAAGGGACTAGCATACAATGAGCAGTTCTTC
CASSKGLAYNEQFF
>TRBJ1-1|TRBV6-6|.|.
TGTGCCAGCAGTTACTCGTGGCAGGGGAACACTGAAGCTTTCTTT
CASSYSWQGNTEAFF
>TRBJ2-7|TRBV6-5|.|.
TGTGCCAGCAGTTACTCGACGGCCCGGTTGGGCTACGAGCAGTACTTC
CASSYSTARLGYEQYF
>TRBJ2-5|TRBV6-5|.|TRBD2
TGTGCCAGCAGTCCCGGACTAGCGGGAGGGCAACAGTACTTC
CASSPGLAGGQQYF
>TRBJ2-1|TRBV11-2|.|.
TGTGCCAGCAGCCCTCTGGGGGAGCCTTACAATGAGCAGTTCTTC
CASSPLGEPYNEQFF
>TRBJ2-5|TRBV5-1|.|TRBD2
TGCGCCAGCAGCTTTGGGTCTAGCGGGAAGGAAGAGACCCAGTACTTC
CASSFGSSGKEETQYF
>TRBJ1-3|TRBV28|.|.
TGTGCCAGCAGCCCGGGAAGGGGGGCGGTATCTGGAAACACCATATATTTT
CASSPGRGAVSGNTIYF
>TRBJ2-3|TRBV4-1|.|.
TGCGCCAGCAGCCAGGGGCCCGGGGGCGGAAGCACAGATACGCAGTATTTT
CASSQGPGGGSTDTQYF
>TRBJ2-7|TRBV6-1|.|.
TGTGCCAGCATTATACGGGGTCTTACTTACGAGCAGTACTTC
CASIIRGLTYEQYF
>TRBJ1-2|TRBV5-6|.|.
TGTGCCAGCAGCTTGTTGGGCCAGGCCGATTGGGGCTACACCTTC
CASSLLGQADWGYTF
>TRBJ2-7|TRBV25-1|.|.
TGTGCCAGCAGTGAGTCTGGGACCTACGAGCAGTACTTC
CASSESGTYEQYF
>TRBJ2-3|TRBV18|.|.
TGTGCCAGCTCACCAAGGACCGCTACTAGCACAGATACGCAGTATTTT
CASSPRTATSTDTQYF
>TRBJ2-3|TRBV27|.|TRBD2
TGTGCCAGCAGTTTATCCGATAGACTAGCGCCGAAACCCACAGATACGCAGTATTTT
CASSLSDRLAPKPTDTQYF
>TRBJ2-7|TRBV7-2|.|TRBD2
TGTGCCAGCAGCCCATCCTCCTGGACTAGCGGGGGCGAGCAGTACTTC
CASSPSSWTSGGEQYF
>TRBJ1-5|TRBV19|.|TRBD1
TGTGCCAGTAAGGACAGGGACGGTCAGCCCCAGCATTTT
CASKDRDGQPQHF
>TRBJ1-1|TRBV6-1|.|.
TGTGCCAGCAGTGACGGGGCTGAAGCTTTCTTT
CASSDGAEAFF
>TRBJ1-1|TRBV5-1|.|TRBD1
TGCGCCAGCAGCTTACCCCGGACAGGGGGCAACACTGAAGCTTTCTTT
CASSLPRTGGNTEAFF
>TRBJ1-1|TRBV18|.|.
TGTGCCAGCTCACTCCTGGGAGGGGCTGAAGCTTTCTTT
CASSLLGGAEAFF
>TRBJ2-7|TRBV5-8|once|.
TGTGCCAGCAGCTTAGGTGGGAACTCCTACGAGCAGTACTTC
CASSLGGNSYEQYF
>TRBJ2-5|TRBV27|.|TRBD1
TGTGCCAGCAGGAACAGGGGCATGACCCAGTACTTC
CASRNRGMTQYF
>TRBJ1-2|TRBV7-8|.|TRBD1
TGTGCCAGCAGCTTAGGTGCGGCAGGGGGTAATCGAAAGAGAGGCTACACCTTC
CASSLGAAGGNRKRGYTF
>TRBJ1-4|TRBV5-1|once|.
TGCGCCAGCAGGCGAACGGGACCCCCAGGGGAAAAACTGTTTTTT
CASRRTGPPGEKLFF
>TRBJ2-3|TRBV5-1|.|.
TGCGCCAGCAGCTTGGCCTCGGCGGGCTCACCCACAGATACGCAGTATTTT
CASSLASAGSPTDTQYF
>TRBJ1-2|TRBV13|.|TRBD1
TGTGCCAGCAGCTCCCGGAACAGGGGCAGGGACTATGGCTACACCTTC
CASSSRNRGRDYGYTF
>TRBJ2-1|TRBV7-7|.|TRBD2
TGTGCCAGCAGCCCCGGACTAGCGGGAAATAATGAGCAGTTCTTC
CASSPGLAGNNEQFF
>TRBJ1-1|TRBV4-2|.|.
TGTGCCAGCAGTCGGAGGGGGAACACTGAAGCTTTCTTT
CASSRRGNTEAFF
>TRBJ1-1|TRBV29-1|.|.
TGCAGCGTCCCGACCCTTAACTCAGGGGACGCTTTCTTT
CSVPTLNSGDAFF
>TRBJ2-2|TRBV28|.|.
TGTGCCAGCAGCGGAACATGGCAAGCACCGAACACCGGGGAGCTGTTTTTT
CASSGTWQAPNTGELFF
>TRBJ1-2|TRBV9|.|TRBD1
TGTGCCAGCACGGGGACAGCGGACTCGTATGGCTACACCTTC
CASTGTADSYGYTF
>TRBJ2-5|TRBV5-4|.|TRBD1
TGTGCCAGCAGACGACAGGACAGGGGAGAGACCCAGTACTTC
CASRRQDRGETQYF
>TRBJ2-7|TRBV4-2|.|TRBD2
TGTGCCAGCAGGGGGGTGACTAGCGGAAAATACGAGCAGTACTTC
CASRGVTSGKYEQYF
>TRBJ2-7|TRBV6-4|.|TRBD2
TGTGCCTGGCCGTATTGGGGCGGCGGGAGGTACGAGCAGTACTTC
CAWPYWGGGRYEQYF
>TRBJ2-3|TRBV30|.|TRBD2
TGTGCCTGGAGGCTAGCGGGAAATGGGGATACGCAGTATTTT
CAWRLAGNGDTQYF
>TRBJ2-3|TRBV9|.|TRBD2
TGTGCCAGCAGAGCTGGGAGCGGGAGGGCAGATACGCAGTATTTT
CASRAGSGRADTQYF
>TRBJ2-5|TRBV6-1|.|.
TGTGCCAGCAGTGAAGCGGCGGGCGGGCTTAAAGAGACCCAGTACTTC
CASSEAAGGLKETQYF
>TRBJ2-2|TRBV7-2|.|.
TGTGCCAGCAGCTTAAGCGGGAACACCGGGGAGCTGTTTTTT
CASSLSGNTGELFF
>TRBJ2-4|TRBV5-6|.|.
TGTGCCAGCAGCTTGAGGGTCAGATACTTTGAAAACATTCAGTACTTC
CASSLRVRYFENIQYF
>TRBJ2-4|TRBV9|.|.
TGTGCCAGCAGCGCGCGGGGAGCCTCGAGCATTCAGTACTTC
CASSARGASSIQYF
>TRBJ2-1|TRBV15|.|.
TGTGCCACCAGCAGGGACCCTGGCGGCCGAGACAATGAGCAGTTCTTC
CATSRDPGGRDNEQFF
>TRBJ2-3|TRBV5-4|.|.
TGTGCCAGCAGCTTGCGGGTGGGAACGGCAGATACGCAGTATTTT
CASSLRVGTADTQYF
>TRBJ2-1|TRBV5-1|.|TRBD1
TGCGCCAGCAGCGGGACAGGGTACAATGAGCAGTTCTTC
CASSGTGYNEQFF
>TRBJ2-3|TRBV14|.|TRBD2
TGTGCCAGCAGCCAGCCCTGGACTAGCGGGGCGAAGAGCACAGATACGCAGTATTTT
CASSQPWTSGAKSTDTQYF
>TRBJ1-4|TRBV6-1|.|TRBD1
TGTGCCAGCAGTGAACAACCGACAGGGTTGGACGAAAAACTGTTTTTT
CASSEQPTGLDEKLFF
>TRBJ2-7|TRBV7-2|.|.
TGTGCCAGCAGCCCCACAGGGTTGGTCGAGCAGTACTTC
CASSPTGLVEQYF
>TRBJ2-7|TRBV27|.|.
TGTGCCAGCAGTTTATCGTCAGGGGACTCCTACGAGCAGTACTTC
CASSLSSGDSYEQYF
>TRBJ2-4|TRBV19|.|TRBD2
TGTGCCAGTAGTAATACCGGGACTAGCGGGAGGAACATTCAGTACTTC
CASSNTGTSGRNIQYF
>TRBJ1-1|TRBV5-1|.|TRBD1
TGCGCCAGCAGCTTGGTTTCCCTTACAGGGGGCCTAGGGGACACTGAAGCTTTCTTT
CASSLVSLTGGLGDTEAFF
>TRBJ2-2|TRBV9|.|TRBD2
TGTGCCAGCAACCGGGCAGCGGGAGGGTATAGCACCGGGGAGCTGTTTTTT
CASNRAAGGYSTGELFF
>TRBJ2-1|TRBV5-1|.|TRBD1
TGCGCCAGCAGCTGGACTCAAGGGACAGGGGCTTCCAATGAGCAGTTCTTC
CASSWTQGTGASNEQFF
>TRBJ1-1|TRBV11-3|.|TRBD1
TGTGCCAGCAGCTTTGGACAGGGGGCGAGAGCTTTCTTT
CASSFGQGARAFF